This T cell receptor (beta chain) was identified during a study of cytomegalovirus exposure and HLA in healthy donors. Study details: Roughly 85 million unique TCRs from HLA-typed donors made up an early data release. Study conclusions and caveats: Immune exposure information comprised only CMV serostatus.

CDR1 is LNHNV, CDR2 YYDKDF, per germline (reference sequence). After removal of 0 bases from V and 2 bases from J, the junction contained 10 bases not matched to a gene. The CDR3 extends over 18 amino acids. Concerning this clone itself: Antigen: not known.

Amplification used 60 Vbeta primers and 13 Jbeta primers. TCRdb keeps only in-frame clones here, not all; method: immunoSEQ multiplex PCR. The sample shows roughly 130,000 clones, about two thirds of them seen only once. The TCR originated in an older woman in good health and CMV-seropositive. The chain joins TRBV15 to TRBJ2-3; 8 bases agree with TRBD1. Sequencing was performed on PBMCs. CDR3 loop: CATSRESGTGAFTDTQYF. CDR3 nucleotide sequence: TGTGCCACCAGCAGAGAATCCGGGACAGGAGCTTTCACAGATACGCAGTATTTT.